A selection of T cell receptor beta chains follows, all from one sample in a study of CD8 T cells in Susac syndrome. One entry per CDR3 protein, called by TCRdb with MiXCR from the immunoSEQ multiplex PCR reads. The data hold around 300,000 distinct CDR3 sequences, with around nine tenths observed a single time. Specimen: CD8+ T cells from PBMCs. The source is a human donor with multiple sclerosis. Both conserved end residues are trimmed from each CDR3.

TRBJ2-2,TRBV4-1,12,ASTSGASSGELF
TRBJ1-1,TRBV6-2/TRBV6-3,13,ASMGTGLANTEAF
TRBJ2-7,TRBV11-2,10,ASGGATYEQY
TRBJ1-2,TRBV20-1,12,SAPQSWDRGGYT
TRBJ1-1,TRBV27,11,ASSLGHPDEAF
TRBJ1-5,TRBV20-1,13,SAREAGTENQPQH
TRBJ2-1,TRBV27,10,ASSGQYNEQF
TRBJ1-1,TRBV20-1,12,SARPRPEGTEAF
TRBJ2-3,TRBV7-2,14,ASSLGRGWGTDTQY
TRBJ2-1,TRBV2,13,ALGGQKISYNEQF
TRBJ2-2,TRBV4-1,12,ASSQVDSTGELF
TRBJ2-3,TRBV2,13,ASSRTGISTDTQY
TRBJ2-1,TRBV11-3,10,ASSLEGGEQF
TRBJ1-1,TRBV9,12,ASSEGQGNTEAF
TRBJ2-3,TRBV13,9,AGSGGDTQY
TRBJ2-1,TRBV20-1,14,SARDRQGRSYNEQF
TRBJ2-7,TRBV5-1,11,ASSLMGQSEQY
TRBJ2-5,TRBV6-5,12,ASSYSEGGETQY
TRBJ2-7,TRBV5-6,12,ASSLRGNVYEQY
TRBJ1-1,TRBV5-1,14,ASSLDESYMNTEAF
TRBJ1-2,TRBV3-1,15,ASSQDRASQGNYGYT
TRBJ1-4,TRBV5-1,12,ASSPGRGNEKLF
TRBJ1-1,TRBV27,14,ASSSALDSVGTEAF
TRBJ2-7,TRBV13,14,ASSRAGVPVLNEQY
TRBJ1-1,TRBV28,13,ASSFRGPRTTEAF
TRBJ1-6,TRBV27,11,ASSSYGTSPLH
TRBJ1-5,TRBV28,13,ASSFGQFGNQPQH
TRBJ1-5,TRBV7-9,12,ASSSGGANQPQH
TRBJ2-2,TRBV20-1,14,SARDWGVANTGELF
TRBJ1-1,TRBV13,11,ASSLVANTEAF
TRBJ1-6,TRBV9,13,ASSPLALTDSPLH
TRBJ2-6,TRBV12-3/TRBV12-4,11,ASEVPGANVLT
TRBJ1-2,TRBV6-5,16,ASSYSPDSNFANYGYT
TRBJ2-1,TRBV12-3/TRBV12-4,12,ASSLTGAGNEQF
TRBJ2-7,TRBV7-9,14,ASSLPTSGSSYEQY
TRBJ2-1,TRBV30,10,AWSDGFNEQF
TRBJ2-7,TRBV27,11,ASGRGQLYEQY
TRBJ1-1,TRBV19,11,ASRSVGHTEAF
TRBJ2-7,TRBV7-2,14,ASSSPVREGGYEQY
TRBJ2-7,TRBV27,12,ASSQSGGTYEQY
TRBJ1-5,TRBV19,13,ASSIFGVGNQPQH
TRBJ2-1,TRBV19,11,ASSLKTYNEQF
TRBJ2-3,TRBV7-2,12,ASSLAGRLDTQY
TRBJ1-1,TRBV13,13,ASSLGPGIDTEAF
TRBJ2-1,TRBV29-1,10,SVYPQGYEQF